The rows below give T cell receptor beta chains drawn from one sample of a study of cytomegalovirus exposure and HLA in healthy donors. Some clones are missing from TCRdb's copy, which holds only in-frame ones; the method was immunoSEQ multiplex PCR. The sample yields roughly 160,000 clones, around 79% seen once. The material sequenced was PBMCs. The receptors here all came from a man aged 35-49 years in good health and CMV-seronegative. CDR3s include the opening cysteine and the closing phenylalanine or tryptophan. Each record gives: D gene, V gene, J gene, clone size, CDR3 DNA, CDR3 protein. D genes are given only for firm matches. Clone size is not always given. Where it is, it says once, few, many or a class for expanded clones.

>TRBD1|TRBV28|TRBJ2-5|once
TGTGCCAGCAGCCAACCCGCTCCAGGGGGCCGTCAAGAGACCCAGTACTTC
CASSQPAPGGRQETQYF
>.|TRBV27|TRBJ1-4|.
TGTGCCAGCAGTTCGACAGGAGGTCCTGAAAAACTGTTTTTT
CASSSTGGPEKLFF
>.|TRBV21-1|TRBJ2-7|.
TGTGCCAGCAGCAACGGAAACGGCTGTACGGGGGGAGGGCGCTACGAGCAGTACTTC
CASSNGNGCTGGGRYEQYF
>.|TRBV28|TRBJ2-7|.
TGTGCCAGCAGTTCCACAGGTAACGAGCAGTACTTC
CASSSTGNEQYF
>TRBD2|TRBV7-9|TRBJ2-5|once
TGTGCCAGCAGCTTACGGGCGGGAGAAGAGACCCAGTACTTC
CASSLRAGEETQYF
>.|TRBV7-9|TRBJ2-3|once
TGTGCCAGCAGCCCGAGATCCAGCAGTGAGGGGGCAGATACGCAGTATTTT
CASSPRSSSEGADTQYF
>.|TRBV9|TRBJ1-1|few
TGTGCCAGCAGCGTAGTTGGGGGGAGGGTCACTGAAGCTTTCTTT
CASSVVGGRVTEAFF
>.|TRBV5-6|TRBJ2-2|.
TGTGCCAGCAGCCCACAAGGACTAAACACCGGGGAGCTGTTTTTT
CASSPQGLNTGELFF
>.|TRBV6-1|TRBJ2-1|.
TGTGCCAGCAGTGTCCTCGGAGGGACCAACAATGAGCAGTTCTTC
CASSVLGGTNNEQFF
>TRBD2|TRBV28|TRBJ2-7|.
TGTGCCAGTAGGGGGGATCTAGCGGGAGCACGGGAGCAGTACTTC
CASRGDLAGAREQYF
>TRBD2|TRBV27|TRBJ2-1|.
TGTGCCAGCAGTTCCACTCCGGGACTAGCCGAGTTCTTC
CASSSTPGLAEFF
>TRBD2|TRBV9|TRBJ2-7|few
TGTGCCAGCAGCGTAACAACGGGAGGCGAGCAGTACTTC
CASSVTTGGEQYF
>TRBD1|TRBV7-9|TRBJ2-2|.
TGTTCCAGCAGCTTGGCTCTTCGGGACAGCCTCACCGGGGAGCTGTTTTTT
CSSSLALRDSLTGELFF
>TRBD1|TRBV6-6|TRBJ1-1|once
TGTGCCAGCACAAACCAACAGGGGGCGCCCACTGAAGCTTTCTTT
CASTNQQGAPTEAFF
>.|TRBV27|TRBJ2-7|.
TGTGCCAACGGGGGCGAGCAGTACTTC
CANGGEQYF
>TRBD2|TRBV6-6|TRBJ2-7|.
TGTGCCAGCAGTTACTCTAGGGACTACGAGCCCTACGAGCAGTACTTC
CASSYSRDYEPYEQYF
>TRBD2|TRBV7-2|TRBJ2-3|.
TGTGCCAGCAGCTCCGTCGGGACTAGCGGGAGAGATACGCAGTATTTT
CASSSVGTSGRDTQYF
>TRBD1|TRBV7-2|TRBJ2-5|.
TGTGCCAGCAGCTTAGCAGGGGGCCGGGAGACCCAGTACTTC
CASSLAGGRETQYF
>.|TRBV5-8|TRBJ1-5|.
TGTGCCAGCAGCCGGAGGTTGGGGAGCAATCAGCCCCAGCATTTT
CASSRRLGSNQPQHF
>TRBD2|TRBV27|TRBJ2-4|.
TGTGCCAGCAGTTTATGGTCCCCAAGGACTAGCAGGCTAGCCAAAAACATTCAGTACTTC
CASSLWSPRTSRLAKNIQYF
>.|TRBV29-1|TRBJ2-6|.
TGCAGCGTTGCCGGGACAACGGATCCTGGGGCCAACGGCCTGACTTTC
CSVAGTTDPGANGLTF
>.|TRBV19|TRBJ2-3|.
TGTGCCAGTAGTATCCTTGTAGCGGGCACAGATACGCAGTATTTT
CASSILVAGTDTQYF
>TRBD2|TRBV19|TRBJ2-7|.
TGTGCCAGTAGTATTGCGGGAGCGTCCTACGAGCAGTACTTC
CASSIAGASYEQYF
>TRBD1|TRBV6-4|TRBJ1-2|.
TGTGCCAGCAGTCCCTCCTCACAGGGGGCGAATGGCTACACCTTC
CASSPSSQGANGYTF
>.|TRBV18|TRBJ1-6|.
TGTGCCAGCTCACCATCCGGACAGACTCATAATTCACCCCTCCACTTT
CASSPSGQTHNSPLHF
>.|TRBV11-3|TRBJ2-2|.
TGTGCCAGCAGCCCTAGTAGTAAGGACACCGGGGAGCTGTTTTTT
CASSPSSKDTGELFF
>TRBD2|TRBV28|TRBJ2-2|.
TGTGCCAGCGGGGGGGGTTGGGCGGGAGAAAACGCCCCCGGGGAGCTGTTTTTT
CASGGGWAGENAPGELFF
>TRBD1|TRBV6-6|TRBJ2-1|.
TGTGCCAGCAGTTCTTACCGGGACAGGAACTACAATGAGCAGTTCTTC
CASSSYRDRNYNEQFF
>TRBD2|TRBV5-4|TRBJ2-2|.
TGTGCCAGCAGTTCCGAGTTGGTGACTAGCGGGAAAAACACCGGGGAGCTGTTTTTT
CASSSELVTSGKNTGELFF
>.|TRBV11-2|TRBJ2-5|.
TGTGCCAGCAGCTTAGACCCATCCAGGGTAGAGACCCAGTACTTC
CASSLDPSRVETQYF
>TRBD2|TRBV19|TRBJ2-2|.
TGTGCCAGTAGTAGGTCTAGCGGGTCCACCGGGGAGCTGTTTTTT
CASSRSSGSTGELFF
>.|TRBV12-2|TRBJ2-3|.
TGTGCAAGTCGCTTCCTAGGCAGGGGGCTGGCGCAGTATTTT
CASRFLGRGLAQYF